These 25 T cell receptor beta chains came from one sample sequenced in a study of blood T cell repertoires in COVID-19. This table comes from immunoSEQ multiplex PCR, and its TCRdb copy is limited to in-frame clones, with some not included. This table holds 110,000 to 150,000 clones, 80% to 85% found once. Source material: peripheral blood. Receptors were obtained from a woman older than 75 with acute or convalescent COVID-19.

The table lists this clone with a count of one. The chain links TRBV2 to TRBJ1-6; D is undetermined. Germline-derived CDR1 and CDR2 are SNHLY and FYNNEI. Trimming took off 8 bases at V and 10 bases at J, with 18 bases between the two ends. This CDR3 spans 14 amino acids. The CDR3 reads CASGVDGLGSPLHF. The CDR3 DNA is TGTGCCAGCGGCGTTGATGGTCTCGGGTCACCCCTCCACTTT.

The gene calls are TRBV5-1 and TRBJ2-3; TRBD2 matches at 8 bases. Unmatched junction bases numbered 9, after V lost 4 bases and J lost 5 bases. Germline CDR1 and CDR2: SGHRS and YFSETQ. The CDR3 has 15 residues. CDR3 DNA sequence: TGCGCCAGCAGCGCCGCCGGGACTAGAGGAGATACGCAGTATTTT. Translation: CASSAAGTRGDTQYF.

Comment on this clone: One junction end disagrees with the germline gene, perhaps due to a read error. The chain couples TRBV18 to TRBJ2-5; 12 bases are shared with TRBD2. The CDR3 is 11 amino acids. Germline lookup yields CDR1 KGHSH and CDR2 LQKENI. The CDR3 DNA reads as TGTGCCAGCTCACCGGGGACTAGCGGGCACTTC. It codes for CASSPGTSGHF.

The V and J genes are TRBV6-6 and TRBJ1-6; no reliable D call. Germline V lookup: CDR1 MNHNY, CDR2 SVGAGI (reference sequence). Trimming took 7 bases from V and 7 from J, leaving 17 bases between them. The CDR3 is 15 residues long. CDR3 region: CASTIGPGGNSPLHF. The CDR3 DNA reads TGTGCCAGCACCATAGGACCCGGAGGGAATTCACCCCTCCACTTT.

This chain uses TRBV7-8 with TRBJ2-5; TRBD2 might be the D (5 bases). Trimming removed 5 bases at V and 5 bases at J, with 15 bases between. The CDR3 contains 14 residues. Germline assignment: CDR1 SGHVS and CDR2 FQNEAQ. As DNA, the CDR3 is TGTGCCAGCAGCCTAGGCCGGAGGCCTGAGACCCAGTACTTC. Translated, it gives CASSLGRRPETQYF.

This clone was seen a handful of times. The chain is built from TRBV5-4 and TRBJ2-7, with 7 positions matching TRBD1. Trimming at V came to 7 bases and at J to 5 bases, leaving 9 bases not matched to a gene. The CDR3 runs 13 residues. CDR1 SGHNT and CDR2 YYREEE come from the germline V gene (reference sequence). CDR3 bases: TGTGCCAGCGGATTTCAAGACAGGGACGAGCAGTACTTC. Its translation: CASGFQDRDEQYF.

This clone appeared a single time. This chain connects TRBV7-8 to TRBJ2-1; tentatively, D is TRBD2 (6 bases). V was pared by 5 bases and J by 2 bases, with 22 bases between. The CDR3 has 18 residues. Germline values: CDR1 SGHVS, CDR2 FQNEAQ. CDR3 protein: CASSISPSRRGTYNEQFF. The CDR3 DNA reads TGTGCCAGCAGCATATCCCCTTCGCGGAGGGGAACCTACAATGAGCAGTTCTTC.

This rearrangement joins TRBV27 to TRBJ1-6; D is uncertain. This CDR3 contains 14 residues. Trimming shortened V by 10 bases and J by 6 bases, and 16 bases separated the two germline ends. CDR1 and CDR2 (germline): MNHEY, SMNVEV (reference sequence). This CDR3 is CAILGPRCNSPLHF. The CDR3 DNA follows: TGTGCCATCCTCGGTCCTAGGTGTAATTCACCCCTCCACTTT.

The chain couples TRBV2 to TRBJ1-5, with D tentatively TRBD1 (6 bases). CDR1 is SNHLY, CDR2 FYNNEI, per germline. Trimming removed 4 bases at V and 0 bases at J, with 19 bases between. The CDR3 is made up of 18 amino acids. DNA for the CDR3: TGTGCCAGCAGTGTCGGGCGAGACAGGAGTTATAGCAATCAGCCCCAGCATTTT. Translation: CASSVGRDRSYSNQPQHF.

The chain combines TRBV6-6 with TRBJ2-2; maybe TRBD1 (5 bases). This CDR3 has 13 amino acids. Per germline, CDR1 MNHNY and CDR2 SVGAGI (reference sequence). V gave up 6 bases and J gave up 4 bases, with 9 bases separating them. In DNA, the CDR3 is TGTGCCAGCAGGCCCCAGGGCACCGGGGAGCTGTTTTTT. Protein sequence: CASRPQGTGELFF.

The V and J genes are TRBV20-1 and TRBJ2-7; TRBD1 matches 7 bases. The ends lost 3 bases at V and 4 bases at J; junction bases unmatched: 15. Germline values: CDR1 DFQATT, CDR2 SNEGSKA (reference sequence). The CDR3 contains 16 residues. The CDR3 here is CSASSPGTDGNYEQYF. Here the CDR3 DNA reads TGCAGTGCTAGTTCACCCGGGACAGATGGGAATTACGAGCAGTACTTC.

Worth noting for this clone: The sample contains more than one DNA sequence encoding this CDR3. The V and J genes are TRBV5-1 and TRBJ2-2, with 8 positions matching TRBD1. Germline V gene data show CDR1 as SGHRS and CDR2 as YFSETQ. J lost 2 bases, V lost 4 bases, and 1 base had no gene match. This CDR3 is 14 amino acids long. The CDR3 here is CASSGTGNTGELFF. For the CDR3, the DNA is TGCGCCAGCAGCGGGACAGGAAACACCGGGGAGCTGTTTTTT.

V gene TRBV3-1 (or the pseudogene TRBV3-2) combines with J gene TRBJ1-3; D gene uncertain. The CDR3 extends over 14 amino acids. Germline CDR1 and CDR2: LGHDT and YNNKEL (reference sequence). Trimming removed 4 bases from V and 0 bases from J, with 7 bases in between. The CDR3 reads CASSPLFSGNTIYF. CDR3 sequence (DNA): TGTGCCAGCAGCCCCCTCTTCTCTGGAAACACCATATATTTT.

This chain uses TRBV2 with TRBJ2-7; D unclear. Looked up from germline, CDR1 is SNHLY and CDR2 is FYNNEI. This CDR3 comprises 12 residues. The V end was cut by 2 bases, the J end by 4 bases, with 6 bases between. CDR3 protein: CASSESYYEQYF. The CDR3 nucleotides are TGTGCCAGCAGTGAATCCTATTACGAGCAGTACTTC.

This sequence joins TRBV27 and TRBJ2-7; TRBD2 matches at 11 bases. The V and J ends lost 3 bases and 7 bases, in that order; junction bases with no gene match: 5. Germline V gene data show CDR1 as MNHEY and CDR2 as SMNVEV (reference sequence). The CDR3 length is 14 residues. Here the CDR3 DNA reads TGTGCCAGCAGTTTTCTAGCGGGGGGTTGGGAGCAGTACTTC. It codes for CASSFLAGGWEQYF.

This clone showed up just a few times. This chain links TRBV19 with TRBJ1-1; 7 bases line up with TRBD1. The CDR3 is 17 amino acids. Germline V lookup: CDR1 LNHDA, CDR2 SQIVND (reference sequence). V lost 6 bases to trimming and J lost 4 bases; unmatched junction nucleotides: 17. The CDR3 coding sequence is TGTGCCAGTAGACTGTGGACAGGCTCTGTCGGTAGCACTGAAGCTTTCTTT. Its translation: CASRLWTGSVGSTEAFF.

The V and J genes are TRBV7-8 and TRBJ2-7; 8 bases align to TRBD1. V shed 4 bases and J 0 bases; nucleotides not matched to a gene: 5. Germline values: CDR1 SGHVS, CDR2 FQNEAQ. The CDR3 runs 15 residues. This CDR3 is CASSSRQGRSYEQYF. The CDR3 coding sequence is TGTGCCAGCAGCTCCCGACAGGGGCGCTCCTACGAGCAGTACTTC.

The genes are TRBV5-4 and TRBJ1-4; TRBD1 matches at 7 bases. Germline V gene sequence: CDR1 SGHNT, CDR2 YYREEE (reference sequence). There are 14 residues in the CDR3. V was pared by 4 bases and J by 4 bases, with 4 bases of the junction left unmatched. The CDR3 is CASSRQGDNEKLFF. The CDR3 nucleotides are TGTGCCAGCAGCCGACAGGGAGATAATGAAAAACTGTTTTTT.

This chain uses TRBV11-3 with TRBJ2-2; tentatively, D is TRBD2 (6 bases). V lost 4 bases, J lost 6 bases, and 12 bases lay in between. This CDR3 is 14 amino acids long. Germline-derived CDR1 and CDR2 are SGHNT and YENEEA. CDR3 sequence reads: CASSSPRGSGELFF. DNA for the CDR3: TGTGCCAGCAGCTCTCCCCGGGGGTCCGGGGAGCTGTTTTTT.

This clone was counted a few times. The rearrangement links TRBV28 to TRBJ1-2; 11 bases agree with TRBD1. The trim removed 5 bases at V and 0 bases at J, leaving 20 bases unmatched. The CDR3 is 21 amino acids. Germline V gene data show CDR1 as MDHEN and CDR2 as SYDVKM. In DNA, the CDR3 is TGTGCCAGCAGTACACAGTTCCGGGACAGGGGGTTGCTGACGGCTAACTATGGCTACACCTTC. Translation: CASSTQFRDRGLLTANYGYTF.

The chain employs TRBV29-1 and TRBJ2-1; D possibly corresponds to TRBD2 (5 bases). The CDR3 is 13 amino acids. CDR1 and CDR2 from the germline V gene are SQVTM and ANQGSEA. V was cut by 7 bases and J by 1 base, with 11 bases left in between. The chain's CDR3 is CSADTRSYNEQFF. The CDR3 nucleotides read TGCAGCGCAGACACTAGGTCCTACAATGAGCAGTTCTTC.

The chain employs TRBV28 and TRBJ1-2; 10 nucleotides line up with TRBD1. With V trimmed by 6 bases and J by 4 bases, 11 bases remained unmatched. This CDR3 is built from 16 residues. Germline-derived CDR1 and CDR2 are MDHEN and SYDVKM. CDR3 in amino acids: CASRQTGTGVFYGYTF. Here the CDR3 DNA reads TGTGCCAGCAGACAGACCGGGACAGGGGTTTTCTATGGCTACACCTTC.

In DNA, the CDR3 is TGTGCCAGCTTAACTCTGAACACTGAAGCTTTCTTT. Protein sequence: CASLTLNTEAFF. The V gene is TRBV19, the J gene TRBJ1-1; D gene unclear. V was trimmed by 9 bases and J by 0 bases, leaving 8 bases between them. Germline CDR1 LNHDA, CDR2 SQIVND (reference sequence). The CDR3 runs to 12 residues.

This chain connects TRBV11-2 to TRBJ2-5, with 9 bases lining up with TRBD1. This CDR3 is built from 16 residues. With 1 base clipped from V and 3 bases from J, the junction kept 6 bases outside the gene matches. Germline CDR1 SGHAT, CDR2 FQNNGV. The DNA of the CDR3 is TGTGCCAGCAGCTTAGGGTGGGGGGACAGGGAAGAGACCCAGTACTTC. It encodes CASSLGWGDREETQYF.

The chain links TRBV12-3 or TRBV12-4 to TRBJ1-1; 7 nucleotides line up with TRBD1. This CDR3 is 13 amino acids long. The junction had 5 bases not matched to a gene; V was cut back by 9 bases and J by 1 base. CDR3 sequence (DNA): TGTGCCAGTATCTACAGGGGGAACACTGAAGCTTTCTTT. This encodes CASIYRGNTEAFF.